The 27 T cell receptor beta chains below were found in one sample sequenced in a study of vaccination and CD4 T cells after COVID-19. Their recognized antigens are unknown. The Oncomine TCR Beta short-read assay was applied to DNA of cultured CD4+ T cells. TCRdb redid the calling of the PCR reads with MiXCR, one entry per CDR3 protein. Altogether over 5,000 distinct CDR3 sequences are present, about 60% being singletons, with the ten largest covering roughly 47%. Treatment in this sample: approximately 10-day PBMC culture with coronavirus spike peptide pools or control peptides (ViraFEST assay). Ahead of the COVID-19 pandemic (2011-2018), the CD4+ T cells of the unexposed donor were collected. The sample consisted of CD4+ T cells from blood, cultured in vitro. All receptors derive from a human donor in good health.

The chain recombines TRBV25-1 with TRBJ1-1; D gene ambiguous. CDR1 and CDR2 (germline): MGHDK, SYGVNS. The CDR3 spans 14 residues. V lost 6 bases and J lost 4, with 15 bases in between. CDR3 nucleotides: TGTGCCAGCAGAAGTATCGGGGAAGTCACTGAAGCTTTCTTT. As protein: CASRSIGEVTEAFF.

The chain combines TRBV20-1 with TRBJ2-2, with D perhaps matching TRBD1 (8 bases). CDR1 DFQATT and CDR2 SNEGSKA come from the germline V gene (reference sequence). This CDR3 region has 15 residues. Trimming cost V 2 bases and J 4 bases, with 14 bases left between them. CDR3 DNA: TGCAGTGCTAGATTAACAGGGGGGGCCACCGGGGAGCTGTTTTTT. It specifies CSARLTGGATGELFF.

This clonotype was observed once. The junction does not match germline at one end; this may be a read error. V is TRBV7-9 and J is TRBJ2-1; 8 bases fit TRBD1. Looked up from germline, CDR1 is SEHNR and CDR2 is FQNEAQ (reference sequence). The CDR3 totals 15 residues. Here the CDR3 DNA reads TGTGCCAGCGGCTTAGGGACAGGCGGTTACAATGAGCAGTTCTTC. Translating it yields CASGLGTGGYNEQFF. The full variable domain, its missing parts supplied by reference TRBV7-9 and TRBJ2-1, is DTGVSQNPRHKITKRGQNVTFRCDPISEHNRLYWYRQTLGQGPEFLTYFQNEAQLEKSRLLSDRFSAERPKGSFSTLEIQRTEQGDSAMYLCASGLGTGGYNEQFFGPGTRLTVL.

This chain uses TRBV12-3 or TRBV12-4 with TRBJ1-2, with 9 bases matching TRBD1. Trimming removed 4 bases from V and 2 bases from J; junction bases left unmatched: 8. The CDR3 has 16 amino acids. The CDR3: CASSYRGDRGNYGYTF. The CDR3 DNA sequence: TGTGCCAGCAGTTATAGGGGAGACAGGGGGAACTATGGCTACACCTTC.

The chain is built from TRBV7-8 and TRBJ1-1; D is unresolved. V gave up 0 bases and J gave up 4 bases, with 9 bases separating them. The CDR3 contains 14 residues. Per germline, CDR1 SGHVS and CDR2 FQNEAQ. The CDR3 nucleotides are TGTGCCAGCAGCTTAGCTCGGTTTGGCACTGAAGCTTTCTTT. This gives the protein CASSLARFGTEAFF.

This clonotype showed up just a few times. The gene calls are TRBV20-1 and TRBJ2-1; D may be TRBD1 or TRBD2 (6 bases each). The CDR3 is made up of 14 amino acids. V lost 6 bases and J 7 bases, leaving 19 bases between the germline ends. Germline assignment: CDR1 DFQATT and CDR2 SNEGSKA (reference sequence). CDR3 sequence reads: CSALQGGNGNEQFF. The CDR3 DNA follows: TGCAGTGCGCTACAGGGAGGAAATGGGAATGAGCAGTTCTTC.

This clonotype was found a few times. This chain links TRBV20-1 with TRBJ2-3; D not resolved. The length of the CDR3 is 15 residues. Per germline, CDR1 DFQATT and CDR2 SNEGSKA (reference sequence). V was pared by 6 bases and J by 6 bases, with 22 bases between. CDR3: CSAAVATPLVDTQYF. CDR3 DNA: TGCAGTGCCGCGGTAGCAACCCCTCTGGTGGATACGCAGTATTTT.

This clonotype was detected a few times. V gene TRBV6-7 combines with J gene TRBJ2-3, with 10 nucleotides matching TRBD1. TRBV6-7 is known as an ORF, though its function is uncertain. The CDR3 is 17 residues long. With V trimmed by 6 bases and J by 2 bases, 11 bases remained unmatched. CDR3 in DNA: TGTGCCAGCAGATTAAAGACCGGGACAGGGGACACAGATACGCAGTATTTT. Its protein product is CASRLKTGTGDTDTQYF.

This chain uses TRBV7-2 with TRBJ2-2, with a tentative D call TRBD2 (5 bases). The germline V and J ends were trimmed by 5 bases and 5 bases, with 12 bases remaining between them. The CDR3 loop spans 14 amino acids. Germline CDR1 is SGHTA and CDR2 is FQGNSA. In DNA, the CDR3 is TGTGCCAGCAGCCCACAACGGACTACCGGGGAGCTGTTTTTT. Translation: CASSPQRTTGELFF. The variable domain in full, with the rest retrieved from reference TRBV7-2 and TRBJ2-2, is GAGVSQSPSNKVTEKGKDVELRCDPISGHTALYWYRQSLGQGLEFLIYFQGNSAPDKSGLPSDRFSAERTGGSVSTLTIQRTQQEDSAVYLCASSPQRTTGELFFGEGSRLTVL.

The chain is built from TRBV5-4 and TRBJ1-1; 7 nucleotides agree with TRBD1. With V trimmed by 2 bases and J by 1 base, 8 bases remained unmatched. The CDR3 is 16 amino acids. The germline V gene has CDR1 SGHNT and CDR2 YYREEE (reference sequence). The CDR3 loop is CASSFLLGQSNTEAFF. In DNA, the CDR3 is TGTGCCAGCAGCTTTTTACTGGGACAGTCGAACACTGAAGCTTTCTTT.

Only a few counts were recorded for this clonotype. The chain recombines TRBV2 with TRBJ1-2; 9 bases agree with TRBD1. The CDR3 sequence is 14 residues long. Germline CDR1 reads SNHLY; CDR2 reads FYNNEI. The junction had 8 bases not matched to a gene; V was cut back by 4 bases and J by 8 bases. CDR3 sequence: CASSVEVGTGGYTF. The CDR3 nucleotides are TGTGCCAGCAGTGTTGAGGTGGGGACAGGGGGCTACACCTTC.

V gene TRBV6-1 combines with J gene TRBJ2-5; 8 positions agree with TRBD1. The V gene's germline CDR1 is MNHNS and CDR2 SASEGT. The junction had 12 bases not matched to a gene; V was cut back by 6 bases and J by 0 bases. The CDR3 covers 17 residues. The CDR3 loop reads CASRRGTGVGHQETQYF. CDR3 bases: TGTGCCAGCAGGCGCGGGACAGGCGTCGGCCACCAAGAGACCCAGTACTTC.

This chain links TRBV27 with TRBJ2-4, with D possibly being TRBD1 (5 bases). V lost 4 bases, J lost 9 bases, and 13 bases lay in between. The CDR3 spans 13 residues. CDR1 is MNHEY, CDR2 SMNVEV, per germline (reference sequence). In nucleotides, the CDR3 is TGTGCCAGCAGTTCCGACAGATTGGGCATTCAGTACTTC. It specifies CASSSDRLGIQYF.

The chain couples TRBV6-1 to TRBJ2-4; D uncertain. V was trimmed by 5 bases and J by 0 bases, leaving 14 bases between them. The CDR3 spans 16 residues. Germline CDR1 MNHNS, CDR2 SASEGT. The CDR3 is CASSNPMLLAKNIQYF. The CDR3 DNA is TGTGCCAGCAGTAATCCGATGCTTCTAGCCAAAAACATTCAGTACTTC.

This clonotype was seen just once. The chain links TRBV6-5 to TRBJ1-1; TRBD1 is a possible D gene (5 bases). V was shortened by 2 bases and J by 0 bases, with 13 bases between the two germline ends. The germline CDR1 and CDR2 sequences are MNHEY and SVGAGI. CDR3 length equals 16 residues. CDR3 coding DNA: TGTGCCAGCAGTTACGGCACCCGGGGGATGAACACTGAAGCTTTCTTT. Amino acid sequence: CASSYGTRGMNTEAFF.

The V call is TRBV7-2, the J call TRBJ1-6, with no clear D. V lost 1 base to trimming and J lost 13 bases, with 14 bases between them. Germline V CDR1 and CDR2: SGHTA, FQGNSA. The length of the CDR3 is 14 residues. The CDR3 nucleotides read TGTGCCAGCAGCTTAGAAGGCGGACGATCCCCCCTCCACTTT. It encodes CASSLEGGRSPLHF.

This chain connects TRBV20-1 to TRBJ1-5; 8 bases line up with TRBD1. The CDR3 runs 16 residues. With V trimmed by 0 bases and J by 6 bases, 10 bases remained unmatched. CDR1 and CDR2 (germline): DFQATT, SNEGSKA (reference sequence). The CDR3 spells CSAREEDRVSGQPQHF. In nucleotides, the CDR3 is TGCAGTGCTAGAGAGGAGGACAGGGTTTCGGGTCAGCCCCAGCATTTT.

This clonotype was seen once. V and J are TRBV11-3 and TRBJ2-2; tentatively, D is TRBD2 (7 bases). Germline CDR1 SGHNT, CDR2 YENEEA. The ends were cut back, 5 bases at V and 4 bases at J, with 14 bases in the middle. The CDR3 is 15 amino acids. The CDR3 here is CASSPTRGGTGELFF. The CDR3 bases are TGTGCCAGCAGCCCCACGAGGGGGGGCACCGGGGAGCTGTTTTTT.

The genes are TRBV7-9 and TRBJ2-2; 11 positions match TRBD2. This CDR3 has 19 amino acids. Germline V CDR1 and CDR2: SEHNR, FQNEAQ (reference sequence). The trim removed 5 bases at V and 2 bases at J, leaving 13 bases unmatched. The CDR3 DNA sequence: TGTGCCAGCAGCCACCGTCTAGCGGGGGGCAACCCTAACACCGGGGAGCTGTTTTTT. This translates into CASSHRLAGGNPNTGELFF.

This rearrangement joins TRBV19 to TRBJ1-1, with D perhaps TRBD1 (5 bases). The CDR3 runs 13 residues. The V end was cut by 6 bases, the J end by 1 base, with 9 bases between. Germline values: CDR1 LNHDA, CDR2 SQIVND (reference sequence). Here the CDR3 DNA reads TGTGCCAGTAGGCCAGGGTCGAACACTGAAGCTTTCTTT. Protein: CASRPGSNTEAFF.

There are a few counts of this clonotype. The chain has TRBV4-3 and TRBJ2-2; 7 nucleotides agree with TRBD1. The ends lost 0 bases at V and 4 bases at J; junction bases unmatched: 5. Germline-derived CDR1 and CDR2 are LGHNA and YSLEER. This CDR3 region has 16 residues. The chain's CDR3 is CASSQDRDRPTGELFF. CDR3 sequence (DNA): TGCGCCAGCAGCCAAGATCGGGACAGACCCACCGGGGAGCTGTTTTTT.

The count of this clonotype is one. The chain uses TRBV7-2 and TRBJ2-2; D ambiguous. The germline V gene encodes CDR1 SGHTA and CDR2 FQGNSA. Trimming pared 0 bases from V and 6 bases from J, leaving 11 bases between. The CDR3 loop spans 15 amino acids. The CDR3 region is CASSLAGRGAGELFF. DNA of the CDR3: TGTGCCAGCAGCTTAGCCGGCCGTGGGGCCGGGGAGCTGTTTTTT.

This clonotype appeared a single time. The chain has TRBV7-2 and TRBJ2-7; D call uncertain. The CDR3 length is 14 residues. The V end lost 1 base, the J end lost 0 bases, and 7 bases lay between the germline ends. Looked up from germline, CDR1 is SGHTA and CDR2 is FQGNSA. CDR3 in amino acids: CASSLVPGSYEQYF. CDR3 DNA: TGTGCCAGCAGCTTAGTTCCCGGCTCCTACGAGCAGTACTTC.

The chain couples TRBV20-1 to TRBJ2-1; TRBD2 agrees at 7 bases. CDR3 size: 15 residues. Germline loops: CDR1 DFQATT, CDR2 SNEGSKA (reference sequence). V was pared by 3 bases and J by 4 bases, with 9 bases of the junction left unmatched. The CDR3 nucleotides are TGCAGTGCTAGTGGGTGGGGGGGAGAGTACAATGAGCAGTTCTTC. It encodes CSASGWGGEYNEQFF.

This clonotype was seen a handful of times. The chain carries TRBV10-2 and TRBJ1-2; D not certain. The CDR3 is made up of 11 amino acids. The germline CDR1 and CDR2 sequences are WSHSY and SAAADI. V shed 4 bases and J shed 6 bases, with 6 bases lying between them. CDR3 amino acids: CASSVGDGYTF. CDR3 nucleotide sequence: TGCGCCAGCAGTGTCGGGGATGGCTACACCTTC.

This rearrangement joins TRBV7-9 to TRBJ1-1, with 9 bases that match TRBD1. V was clipped by 5 bases and J by 1 base; unmatched bases: 8. The CDR3 is made up of 16 amino acids. Germline V gene lookup returns CDR1 SEHNR and CDR2 FQNEAQ (reference sequence). This chain's CDR3 is CASSTYRGRGNTEAFF. In nucleotides, the CDR3 is TGTGCCAGCAGCACCTACAGGGGGCGCGGGAACACTGAAGCTTTCTTT.

This rearrangement joins TRBV27 to TRBJ2-6; 8 bases are a match to TRBD1. The CDR3 contains 15 residues. With 6 bases clipped from V and 1 base from J, the junction kept 2 bases outside the gene matches. Germline V gene lookup returns CDR1 MNHEY and CDR2 SMNVEV (reference sequence). CDR3 nucleotide sequence: TGTGCCAGCAGGGACAGGGTATCTGGGGCCAACGTCCTGACTTTC. Translating gives CASRDRVSGANVLTF.